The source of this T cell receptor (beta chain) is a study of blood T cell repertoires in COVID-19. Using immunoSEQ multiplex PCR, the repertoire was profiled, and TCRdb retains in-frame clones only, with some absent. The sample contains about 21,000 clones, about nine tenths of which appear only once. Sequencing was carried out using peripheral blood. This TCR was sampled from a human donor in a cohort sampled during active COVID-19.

CDR3 loop: CASFRWGQGFHEQYF. CDR3 DNA sequence: TGTGCCAGCTTCCGCTGGGGACAGGGGTTCCACGAGCAGTACTTC. The chain couples TRBV6-5 to TRBJ2-7; 10 bases agree with TRBD1. This CDR3 has 15 amino acids. Germline assignment: CDR1 MNHEY and CDR2 SVGAGI. Trimming removed 8 bases from V and 5 bases from J; junction bases left unmatched: 12.